This TCR beta chain was sequenced in a study of cytomegalovirus exposure and HLA in healthy donors (TCRdb year 2017). About the full investigation: In an earlier analysis of some 610 of the donors, about 260 Gb of sequence data and 100 million or so unique TCR beta sequences from approximately 180 million T cells were reported. Rather than drawing on any new phenotypic data, the later analysis identified candidate immune exposures from TCR beta sequences and the way those sequences occurred across donors. The study aimed to test whether signatures of past pathogen exposure could be identified by cataloging public T cell receptors. In addition to the first cohort of several hundred subjects, a separate validation cohort of approximately 130 different subjects was used. A later genetic analysis took genome-wide SNP genotypes for about 60% of the roughly 670 donors and used that subset as a discovery cohort. About 310 gigabases of sequencing data and tens of millions of unique TCR sequences were included in an early release covering roughly 600 HLA-typed donors. All discovery cohort repertoires had been generated on a single sequencing platform. Alongside the repertoire data, information on donor age, sex, ethnicity and CMV serostatus was compiled. Roughly five DR-DQ haplotypes were handled as single units for association and clustering, since linkage in the cohort was strong. A later analysis re-analyzed previously published TCR beta repertoires from 650 to 800 donors and added high-resolution HLA genotyping to study TCR occurrence patterns. Class I and class II HLA loci were covered by the typing at four-digit resolution. Typing coverage varied by locus: about 620-630 donors for A, B, C, DRB1 and DQB1; roughly 510 for DQA1; approximately 610 for DPA1; about 450 for DPB1. Across roughly 420 genotyped donors of the cohort, an average of 235,054 unique TCR beta nucleotide sequences per donor were sequenced, and 15% to 20% of those sequences were non-productive. An earlier analysis of 587 of the donors used high-throughput TCR beta sequencing to judge whether each TCR beta V gene segment behaved as functional or pseudogenic. Among the roughly 400 genotyped donors, approximately 81% belonged to the genetic ancestry cluster associated with self-reported Caucasian donors. The T cell repertoires of under 750 subjects were profiled by immunosequencing and related to cytomegalovirus serostatus. The study combined high-throughput TCR immunosequencing, statistical association of individual TCRs with disease status, and machine learning to predict cytomegalovirus infection status.

Overall study outcomes, separate from this receptor: Some IMGT-functional V segments, including TRBV6-2 and TRBV6-3, could not be distinguished by the 87-base-pair reads and were therefore excluded. A later analysis associated around 16,000 TCR beta sequences with specific HLA alleles at a false discovery rate of 0.05. In vitro tests confirmed that a few of the cytomegalovirus-associated TCR beta chains recognize cytomegalovirus antigens. In a later genetic analysis, fewer N-insertions in productive TCRs were reported among donors in an Asian-associated ancestry cluster than the roughly 700-donor mean. In this cohort, only TCR beta chains were sequenced, and detectable features were limited by the absence of alpha or paired-chain data. Broadly in line with IMGT annotations, most TCR beta V segments showed up in productive rearrangements about 87% or about 30% of the time in an earlier analysis of 587 of the donors. The earlier analysis of almost 600 of the donors excluded 15 to 20 rarely observed V segments, including chromosome 9 orphons, because counts were too low. The authors suggested that the approach could potentially be generalized to other disease states and immunological phenotypes. In a later analysis, the rate of TCR association differed among HLA loci, with DRB1 alleles having the most associated TCRs and HLA-C alleles having the fewest. A total of 164 TCR beta chains were listed by the study as associated with cytomegalovirus. Because HLA typing was missing for some donors at each locus, association tests included only the typed subset. A later genetic analysis associated a missense DCLRE1C variant with V-gene and J-gene trimming of TCR beta chains, and an independent cohort replicated the association. Most CMV-associated TCR beta chains appeared to be HLA-restricted in a later analysis, and the HLA associations seemed to be driven largely by CMV exposure. Cytomegalovirus status was reported to be diagnosed by the classifier with high specificity and sensitivity in both the original and validation cohorts. A later analysis reported that several top co-occurrence clusters appeared linked to parvovirus B19, influenza, CMV and Epstein-Barr virus. Roughly uniform sequencing depth across donors was assumed in presence/absence analyses, although this assumption may not hold. A further reported finding was that TCR beta sequences accurately predicted the HLA-A and HLA-B alleles for most subjects in the first cohort. While some public TCRs were present in many individuals, most TCR sequences turned up only very rarely across donors. Assigning TCR associations to individual alleles was difficult when HLA alleles, especially DR and DQ, strongly co-occurred. In a later analysis, HLA-associated TCR beta chains were found to be more clonally expanded and to have lower generation probabilities than equally common non-associated chains. Linkage disequilibrium might explain the correlated functional status among segregating V segments, but an unknown experimental factor could not be excluded. For the cohort, immune exposure information was limited to CMV serostatus. A group of highly shared sequence variants was considered likely to be a technical artifact of the sequencing pipeline.

The cohort comprised around 700 healthy bone marrow donors. At the time of sampling, every cohort member was nominally healthy, though immune exposures that went unrecorded were likely present. The donor tested CMV seronegative and was one of the 352 seronegative cohort members. Each donor provided a peripheral blood sample, and peripheral blood mononuclear cells were used for TCR beta sequencing. Genomic DNA extraction from the blood cell samples was performed with the Qiagen DNeasy Blood Extraction Kit. Measured from the cysteine to the phenylalanine, the CDR3 is 12 residues long. The read is trimmed to its CDR3 DNA, 36 bases read in frame from base 1. V is reduced by 1 base and J by 6 bases, leaving a spacing of 6 bases between them. Sequences SEHNR (CDR1) and FQNEAQ (CDR2) are obtained from the germline V gene (reference sequence). This clone occurred once. What antigen it recognizes has not been identified. Base-call qualities are not available, and no considerably larger clone is one nucleotide away.

The receptor library was made with the immunoSEQ multiplex PCR assay. For the multiplex PCR, a mixture combining 60 forward primers for TCR Vbeta segments and 13 reverse primers for TCR Jbeta segments was used. The CDR3 region of rearranged TCR beta genes was amplified from genomic DNA by a multiplex PCR assay. Amplified TCR beta libraries were sequenced as 87-base-pair reads on the Illumina HiSeq System. The source study handled its data this way. In a later analysis, about 80 million unique TCR beta chains were counted across the 650 to 700 repertoires, and about 9.9 million of these chains were shared by at least two donors. Raw reads were error-corrected and collapsed into unique sequences with a nearest-neighbor algorithm that merged closely related sequences to remove PCR and sequencing errors. To assign V, D and J gene segments, CDR3 sequences were aligned to IMGT reference sequences. For a sequence to be retained, at least a six-nucleotide match to both a V gene segment and a J gene segment was required. A rearrangement was called productive if the CDR3 had no stop codons and remained in frame with V and J, and every other rearrangement was called non-productive. Following IMGT convention, CDR3 was defined as the stretch from the second conserved V-encoded cysteine to the conserved J-encoded phenylalanine. In an earlier analysis of around 600 of the donors, sequences lacking an unambiguous match to a single V gene segment were excluded. In an earlier analysis of 587 of the donors, V segments were called functional above 56.7% productive rearrangements and were called segregating when the between-donor standard deviation exceeded 5%. A statistical classification framework was built for diagnosing cytomegalovirus status from the catalog of TCR beta chain sequences. A later analysis assigned V and J genes by comparing TCR nucleotide sequences with IMGT/GENE-DB human TR gene sequences. Using the TCRdist pipeline, a later analysis assigned CDR3 sequences along with most-parsimonious VDJ recombination scenarios. In a later analysis, each TCR beta chain was defined by its CDR3 amino acid sequence together with its V-gene family, and reads lacking a unique V-gene family were excluded. As a way to deal with suspected cross-contamination and a sequencing artifact, a later analysis dropped 640 or so nucleotide sequences that were highly shared and had low generation probability. In a later analysis, a clonal expansion index for each public chain was calculated from normalized within-repertoire ranks of inferred template counts. In a later analysis, generation probabilities were computed using a VDJ recombination model fitted to out-of-frame rearrangements, and the results were checked against IGoR. In a later analysis, hypergeometric tests were used to score TCR-TCR, TCR-HLA and TCR-CMV co-occurrence, with a repertoire-size bias correction applied to TCR pairs. False discovery rates were estimated in a later analysis by permuting HLA or CMV assignments 20 times. A later analysis grouped co-occurring TCRs with DBSCAN, adding TCRdist sequence similarity when clustering within HLA-allele-positive subsets. For co-occurrence clustering, repertoires with fewer than 30,000 or more than 120,000 public chains were excluded, along with about five repertoires with anomalous nucleotide sharing. As stored in TCRdb, this immuneACCESS dataset retains in-frame rearrangements with V and J assigned. A fraction of the clones does not appear; measured against another copy, unresolved V genes explain less than half of the discrepancy, and the remainder lacks a known reason. The V and J calls and the clone size are those of that table, but D and trimming were determined from the DNA. The sample data list around 110,000 clones, and 70% to 80% of these were observed just once. The ten largest account for about 2% of the sample.

The sequenced material came from PBMCs. The sequence joins TRBV7-9 to TRBJ1-2, and possibly TRBD1, on 6 matching bases. The sequence derives from a man aged 18 to 29 in good health and CMV-seronegative. At the DNA level, the sequence is TGTGCCAGCAGCTTAGGGACAGATGGCTACACCTTC. It translates to CASSLGTDGYTF.